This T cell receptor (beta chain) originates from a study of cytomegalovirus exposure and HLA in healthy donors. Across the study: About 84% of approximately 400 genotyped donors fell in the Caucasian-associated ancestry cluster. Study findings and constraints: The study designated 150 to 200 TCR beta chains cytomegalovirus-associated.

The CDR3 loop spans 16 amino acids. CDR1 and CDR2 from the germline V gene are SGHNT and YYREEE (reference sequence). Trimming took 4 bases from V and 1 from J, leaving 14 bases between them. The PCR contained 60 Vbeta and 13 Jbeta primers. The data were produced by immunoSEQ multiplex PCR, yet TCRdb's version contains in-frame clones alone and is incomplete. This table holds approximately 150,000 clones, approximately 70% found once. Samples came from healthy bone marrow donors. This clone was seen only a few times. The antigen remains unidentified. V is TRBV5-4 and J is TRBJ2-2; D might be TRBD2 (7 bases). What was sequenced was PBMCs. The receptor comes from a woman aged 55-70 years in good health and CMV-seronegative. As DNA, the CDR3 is TGTGCCAGCAGCCCAAGGGGGGGGCAGAACACCGGGGAGCTGTTTTTT. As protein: CASSPRGGQNTGELFF.